The clone carrying this T cell receptor beta chain turned up a few times. Its specificity is unknown. UMIs and sample barcodes were carried by the TCR alpha and TCR beta cDNA libraries that 5'RACE produced using constant-segment primers. TCRdb re-called the 5' RACE reads with MiXCR, one entry per CDR3 protein. The sample lists approximately 430,000 distinct CDR3 sequences, more than 20% occurring once. The V gene's germline CDR1 is LNHDA and CDR2 SQIVND (reference sequence). The length of the CDR3 is 15 residues. V was clipped by 7 bases and J by 11 bases; unmatched bases: 15. This sample is drawn from a study of T-cell memory formation after mild COVID-19. The study, taken as a whole, reports: Pre-infection memory harbored some responding clones, suggesting cross-reactive memory joined.

The receptor was isolated from an adult woman who had mild COVID-19 (a few samples of this study predate the infection). Cell type and time point are not known. Sample: PBMCs or a T cell subset sorted from them (not recorded which). This sequence joins TRBV19 and TRBJ2-3, with 10 nucleotides matching TRBD2. CDR3 region: CASTPGWTSGKKQYF. The CDR3 DNA sequence: TGTGCCAGTACTCCTGGGTGGACTAGCGGAAAAAAGCAGTATTTT.